This T cell receptor (beta chain) is from a study of blood T cell repertoires in COVID-19. Study-level information: The origin of the acute and convalescent COVID-19 samples was the United States, Italy and Spain.

The CDR3 sequence is 15 residues long. From germline, CDR1 is SGHAT and CDR2 FQDESV (reference sequence). The V and J ends lost 5 bases and 0 bases respectively, with 13 bases between them. Generated by immunoSEQ multiplex PCR, the TCRdb table keeps only in-frame clones and is missing some. The table records about 380,000 clones, 81% of them present only once. The rearrangement uses TRBV11-1 and TRBJ1-1; D call uncertain. This TCR was sampled from a human donor with acute or convalescent COVID-19. The donor label of this sample is uncertain. The sequenced sample consisted of peripheral blood. The CDR3 nucleotides read TGTGCCAGCAGCCCAAGCATAGCCTTGAACACTGAAGCTTTCTTT. As protein: CASSPSIALNTEAFF.